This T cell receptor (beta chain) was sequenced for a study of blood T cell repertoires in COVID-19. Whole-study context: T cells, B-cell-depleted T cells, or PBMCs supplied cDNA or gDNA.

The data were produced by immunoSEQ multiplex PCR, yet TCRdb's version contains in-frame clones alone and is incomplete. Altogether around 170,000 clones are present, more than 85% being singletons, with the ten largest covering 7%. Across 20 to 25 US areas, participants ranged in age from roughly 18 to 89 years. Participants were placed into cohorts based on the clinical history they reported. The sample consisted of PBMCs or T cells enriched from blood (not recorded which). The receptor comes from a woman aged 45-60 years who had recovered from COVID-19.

The CDR3 region has the DNA TGTGCTAGTGGTCGGGGTGATCCCAATTCACCCCTCCACTTT. Its translation is CASGRGDPNSPLHF. V and J are TRBV12-5 and TRBJ1-6; D not certain. CDR3 length: 14 amino acids. Germline CDR1 LGHNT, CDR2 FRNRAP. V was trimmed by 5 bases and J by 7 bases, leaving 12 bases between them.